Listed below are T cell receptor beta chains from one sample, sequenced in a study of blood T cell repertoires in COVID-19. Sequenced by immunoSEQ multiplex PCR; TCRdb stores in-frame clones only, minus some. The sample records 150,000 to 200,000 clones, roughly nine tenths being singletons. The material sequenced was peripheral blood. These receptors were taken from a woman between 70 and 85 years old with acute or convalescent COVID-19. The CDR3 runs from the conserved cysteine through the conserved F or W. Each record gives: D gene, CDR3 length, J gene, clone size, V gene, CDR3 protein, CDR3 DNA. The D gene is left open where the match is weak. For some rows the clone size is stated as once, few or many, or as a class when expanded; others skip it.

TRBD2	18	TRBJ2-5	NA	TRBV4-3	CASSQVFTSGSWQETQYF	TGCGCCAGCAGCCAAGTCTTCACTAGCGGGAGTTGGCAAGAGACCCAGTACTTC
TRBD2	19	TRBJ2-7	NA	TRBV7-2	CASSLGRTSGRGFSYEQYF	TGTGCCAGCAGCTTAGGGAGGACTAGCGGGAGAGGCTTTTCCTACGAGCAGTACTTC
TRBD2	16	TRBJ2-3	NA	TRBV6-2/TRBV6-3	CASSRRSGGSTDTQYF	TGTGCCAGCAGCAGACGAAGCGGGGGGAGTACAGATACGCAGTATTTT
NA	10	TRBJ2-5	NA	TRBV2	CASAEETQYF	TGTGCCAGCGCTGAGGAGACCCAGTACTTC
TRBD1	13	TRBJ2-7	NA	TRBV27	CASGTGGGYEQYF	TGTGCCAGCGGCACAGGGGGCGGCTACGAGCAGTACTTC
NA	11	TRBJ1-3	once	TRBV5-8	CASSFQNTIYF	TGTGCCAGCAGCTTTCAAAACACCATATATTTT
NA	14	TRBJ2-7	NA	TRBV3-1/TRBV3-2	CASSRGPGQWEQYF	TGTGCCAGCAGCCGCGGGCCAGGACAGTGGGAGCAGTACTTC
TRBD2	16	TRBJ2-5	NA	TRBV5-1	CASSLEASGGRETQYF	TGCGCCAGCAGCTTGGAGGCTAGCGGGGGGAGGGAGACCCAGTACTTC
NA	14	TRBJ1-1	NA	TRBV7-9	CASSQGGMNTEAFF	TGTGCCAGCAGCCAGGGAGGGATGAACACTGAAGCTTTCTTT
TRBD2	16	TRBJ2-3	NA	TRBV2	CASSEGTSGGTDTQYF	TGTGCCAGCAGTGAAGGGACTAGCGGGGGCACAGATACGCAGTATTTT
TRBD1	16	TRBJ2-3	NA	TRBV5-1	CASSRAADRLADTQYF	TGCGCCAGCAGCCGGGCGGCGGACAGGCTCGCAGATACGCAGTATTTT
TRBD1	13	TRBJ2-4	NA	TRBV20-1	CSASRDSKNIQYF	TGCAGTGCTAGTAGGGACAGCAAAAACATTCAGTACTTC
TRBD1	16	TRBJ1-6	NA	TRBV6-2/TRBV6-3	CASSKIRTGGYSPLHF	TGTGCCAGCAGCAAGATAAGGACAGGGGGGTACTCACCCCTCCACTTT
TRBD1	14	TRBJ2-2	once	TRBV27	CAGSTGTELGELFF	TGTGCCGGCAGTACCGGGACAGAACTCGGGGAGCTGTTTTTT
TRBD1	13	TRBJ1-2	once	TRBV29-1	CSVEPRDRGPGAF	TGCAGCGTTGAACCGCGGGACAGGGGGCCGGGTGCCTTC
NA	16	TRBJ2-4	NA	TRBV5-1	CASSLGTRLAKNIQYF	TGCGCCAGCAGCTTGGGTACCAGGCTAGCCAAAAACATTCAGTACTTC
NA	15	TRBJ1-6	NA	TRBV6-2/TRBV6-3	CASSKGGSYNSPLHF	TGTGCCAGCAGTAAAGGGGGCTCCTATAATTCACCCCTCCACTTT